The 31 T cell receptor beta chains below come from one sample, sequenced in a study of blood T cell repertoires in COVID-19. Libraries were prepared by immunoSEQ multiplex PCR; TCRdb keeps only in-frame clonotypes and omits some of them. The table records about 87,000 clones, about 71% of them present only once. The sample comprised peripheral blood. These receptors all come from a woman between 45 and 65 years old with acute or convalescent COVID-19.

The chain has TRBV30 and TRBJ2-7, with 11 bases identical to TRBD1. CDR1 is GTSNPN and CDR2 is SVGIG in the germline V gene (reference sequence). J was trimmed by 6 bases and V by 1 base; bases with no gene match: 2. CDR3 length equals 13 residues. CDR3 in amino acids: CAWSGDRGSEQYF. The CDR3 coding sequence is TGTGCCTGGAGTGGGGACAGGGGGAGCGAGCAGTACTTC.

V is TRBV9 and J is TRBJ1-2; D is perhaps TRBD1 (6 bases). This CDR3 comprises 16 residues. V was shortened by 0 bases and J by 5 bases, with 17 bases between the two germline ends. CDR1 is SGDLS, CDR2 YYNGEE, per germline. This CDR3 reads CASSVDSGAGGYGYTF. The CDR3 region has the DNA TGTGCCAGCAGCGTAGATTCAGGGGCGGGAGGTTATGGCTACACCTTC.

The chain combines TRBV30 with TRBJ2-7; D is undetermined. The CDR3 extends over 12 amino acids. CDR1 is GTSNPN and CDR2 is SVGIG in the germline V gene (reference sequence). V lost 0 bases, J lost 0 bases, and 3 bases lay in between. The CDR3 region is CAWSVGSYEQYF. CDR3 coding DNA: TGTGCCTGGAGTGTCGGCTCCTACGAGCAGTACTTC.

V usage is TRBV25-1 and J usage is TRBJ1-2; D remains ambiguous. Looked up from germline, CDR1 is MGHDK and CDR2 is SYGVNS. Trimming removed 7 bases at V and 3 bases at J, with 15 bases between. The CDR3 is 14 residues long. In DNA form, the CDR3 reads TGTGCCAGCAAGATCGCAGGTGGTGACTATGGCTACACCTTC. It specifies CASKIAGGDYGYTF.

This chain uses TRBV27 with TRBJ1-2, with no clear D. CDR3 length: 17 residues. The germline gives CDR1 MNHEY, CDR2 SMNVEV (reference sequence). V was clipped by 10 bases and J by 6 bases, with 30 bases between them. CDR3 protein: CATFPKNYSPLLNGYTF. The CDR3 nucleotides are TGTGCCACCTTTCCCAAGAACTATTCCCCCCTCTTAAATGGCTACACCTTC.

The chain links TRBV7-6 to TRBJ1-3; 8 bases match TRBD1. The J segment lost 3 bases and the V segment lost 4 bases, leaving 5 bases of the junction unmatched. The CDR3 is 15 amino acids. The V gene's germline CDR1 is SGHVS and CDR2 FNYEAQ. For the CDR3, the DNA is TGTGCCAGCAGCTCGGACAGGGTGGGTGGAAACACCATATATTTT. It specifies CASSSDRVGGNTIYF. Drawing the rest from reference TRBV7-6 and TRBJ1-3, the complete variable domain is GAGVSQSPRYKVTKRGQDVALRCDPISGHVSLYWYRQALGQGPEFLTYFNYEAQQDKSGLPNDRFSAERPEGSISTLTIQRTEQRDSAMYRCASSSDRVGGNTIYFGEGSWLTVV.

The gene calls are TRBV6-1 and TRBJ1-3; D perhaps matches TRBD1 (6 bases). Per the germline V gene, CDR1 is MNHNS and CDR2 is SASEGT. The V and J ends lost 3 bases and 0 bases respectively, with 12 bases between them. The CDR3 runs 16 residues. The CDR3 reads CASSEGAGDSGNTIYF. CDR3 in DNA: TGTGCCAGCAGTGAGGGGGCGGGGGACTCTGGAAACACCATATATTTT.

The chain recombines TRBV28 with TRBJ1-4; 7 bases map to TRBD1. Germline V gene sequence: CDR1 MDHEN, CDR2 SYDVKM. This CDR3 comprises 15 residues. Germline trimming cut 3 bases from V and 8 bases from J; bases unmatched to any gene: 9. CDR3 protein: CASSFGQGVLEKLFF. In DNA form, the CDR3 reads TGTGCCAGCAGTTTTGGTCAGGGGGTGTTGGAAAAACTGTTTTTT.

The count of this clone is one. Other DNA sequences in the sample encode the same CDR3. This sequence joins TRBV18 and TRBJ1-5; 7 bases match TRBD1. The CDR3 is 14 residues long. With V trimmed by 2 bases and J by 4 bases, 2 bases remained unmatched. The germline gives CDR1 KGHSH, CDR2 LQKENI. DNA of the CDR3: TGTGCCAGCTCACCAATACAGGGGAATCAGCCCCAGCATTTT. The encoded protein is CASSPIQGNQPQHF.

This clone has only a few counts. The chain carries TRBV12-3 or TRBV12-4 and TRBJ2-3; TRBD1 aligns across 9 bases. There are 13 residues in the CDR3. The J segment lost 6 bases and the V segment lost 6 bases, leaving 4 bases of the junction unmatched. The CDR3 protein is CASRPDRGDTQYF. As DNA, the CDR3 is TGTGCCAGCAGACCTGACAGGGGGGATACGCAGTATTTT.

DNA for the CDR3: TGTGCCAGCAGGGGGACAGGGGGAAATGAGCAGTTCTTC. Translation gives CASRGTGGNEQFF. This chain connects TRBV28 to TRBJ2-1, with 11 bases lining up with TRBD1. Germline V lookup: CDR1 MDHEN, CDR2 SYDVKM. V lost 6 bases and J lost 7; bases outside the gene matches: 2. This CDR3 is 13 amino acids long. Full variable domain (outside the CDR3, taken from reference TRBV28 and TRBJ2-1): DVKVTQSSRYLVKRTGEKVFLECVQDMDHENMFWYRQDPGLGLRLIYFSYDVKMKEKGDIPEGYSVSREKKERFSLILESASTNQTSMYLCASRGTGGNEQFFGPGTRLTVL.

This clone was seen a few times. J is TRBJ2-7 and V is TRBV12-5; D is undetermined. Germline assignment: CDR1 LGHNT and CDR2 FRNRAP. V lost 7 bases, J lost 1 base, and 5 bases lay in between. The CDR3 loop spans 11 amino acids. The CDR3 coding sequence is TGTGCTAGTGCCCATTCCTACGAGCAGTACTTC. Translated, it gives CASAHSYEQYF. The full variable domain, completed using reference TRBV12-5 and TRBJ2-7, is DARVTQTPRHKVTEMGQEVTMRCQPILGHNTVFWYRQTMMQGLELLAYFRNRAPLDDSGMPKDRFSAEMPDATLATLKIQPSEPRDSAVYFCASAHSYEQYFGPGTRLTVT.

The rearrangement uses TRBV10-2 and TRBJ1-2; D is ambiguous. Trimming left V 0 bases short and J 3 bases short, with 5 bases between. CDR3 length: 13 amino acids. Germline CDR1 and CDR2: WSHSY and SAAADI. As DNA, the CDR3 is TGCGCCAGCAGTGAGTCTAAATACTATGGCTACACCTTC. Translating it yields CASSESKYYGYTF.

CDR3 residues: CSVEGRNYGYTF. For the CDR3, the DNA is TGCAGCGTTGAAGGCAGGAACTATGGCTACACCTTC. The chain is built from TRBV29-1 and TRBJ1-2; D is uncertain. The length of the CDR3 is 12 residues. Looked up from germline, CDR1 is SQVTM and CDR2 is ANQGSEA. Trimming cost V 1 base and J 2 bases, with 5 bases left between them.

V and J are TRBV5-5 and TRBJ2-7, with unresolved D. This CDR3 region has 13 residues. Germline-derived CDR1 and CDR2 are SGHKS and YYEKEE (reference sequence). Between the trimmed V and J ends, which lost 2 bases and 6 bases, there was a span of 12 bases. CDR3 DNA: TGTGCCAGCAGCTTTGCCACAGTCGGCGAGCAGTACTTC. Protein sequence: CASSFATVGEQYF.

CDR3 sequence reads: CASSSSGDGNQPQHF. Here the CDR3 DNA reads TGTGCCAGCTCATCTTCGGGGGACGGAAATCAGCCCCAGCATTTT. The rearrangement joins TRBV18 to TRBJ1-5, with a tentative D call TRBD1 (5 bases). CDR1 KGHSH and CDR2 LQKENI come from the germline V gene. The germline V and J ends were trimmed by 5 bases and 4 bases, with 15 bases remaining between them. The CDR3 runs to 15 residues.

This clone occurred a few times. The rearrangement uses TRBV27 and TRBJ1-1; a weak D match, TRBD1 (6 bases). The length of the CDR3 is 16 residues. The V and J ends lost 7 bases and 2 bases respectively, with 20 bases between them. Germline-derived CDR1 and CDR2 are MNHEY and SMNVEV (reference sequence). The DNA of the CDR3 is TGTGCCAGCACTCCGGGGGGCGGAAAACGAAACACTGAAGCTTTCTTT. Residues: CASTPGGGKRNTEAFF.

The V call is TRBV2, the J call TRBJ1-2, with D unclear. The CDR3 contains 14 residues. Germline V gene sequence: CDR1 SNHLY, CDR2 FYNNEI. Trimming removed 4 bases from V and 4 bases from J, with 13 bases in between. DNA for the CDR3: TGTGCCAGCAGTGGGACCCTAGCAAGCTATGGCTACACCTTC. Translated: CASSGTLASYGYTF.

The chain has TRBV11-2 and TRBJ2-1; D is unresolved. The CDR3 is made up of 13 amino acids. V gave up 1 base and J gave up 8 bases, with 9 bases separating them. Germline values: CDR1 SGHAT, CDR2 FQNNGV. The CDR3 sequence is CASSLAESHEQFF. For the CDR3, the DNA is TGTGCCAGCAGCTTAGCCGAGTCCCATGAGCAGTTCTTC.

The chain uses TRBV27 and TRBJ1-1; the D is unclear. Germline V CDR1 and CDR2: MNHEY, SMNVEV (reference sequence). This CDR3 comprises 14 residues. The V gene lost 0 bases and the J gene lost 4 bases, with 9 bases spanning the gap. The CDR3 region has the DNA TGTGCCAGCAGTTTATCATACGGAGCCACTGAAGCTTTCTTT. Amino acid sequence: CASSLSYGATEAFF.

The chain combines TRBV24-1 with TRBJ1-2; possible D gene TRBD1, 5 bases. Per the germline V gene, CDR1 is KGHDR and CDR2 is SFDVKD. The germline V and J ends were trimmed by 6 bases and 7 bases, with 14 bases remaining between them. This CDR3 comprises 13 residues. DNA for the CDR3: TGTGCCACCAGTCCCAGGGACGGGAGTGGCTACACCTTC. Amino acid sequence: CATSPRDGSGYTF.

This chain connects TRBV15 to TRBJ1-6; D is unclear. The length of the CDR3 is 14 residues. Germline V gene data show CDR1 as LNHNV and CDR2 as YYDKDF (reference sequence). Trimming shortened V by 0 bases and J by 9 bases, and 9 bases separated the two germline ends. The chain's CDR3 is CATSRDGERSPLHF. CDR3 coding DNA: TGTGCCACCAGCAGAGATGGAGAGCGTTCACCCCTCCACTTT. Using reference TRBV15 and TRBJ1-6 for the parts outside the CDR3, the full variable domain is DAMVIQNPRYQVTQFGKPVTLSCSQTLNHNVMYWYQQKSSQAPKLLFHYYDKDFNNEADTPDNFQSRRPNTSFCFLDIRSPGLGDTAMYLCATSRDGERSPLHFGNGTRLTVT.

The chain has TRBV11-2 and TRBJ1-4; no reliable D call. This CDR3 is 13 amino acids long. Trimming cost V 1 base and J 5 bases, with 5 bases left between them. Germline V lookup: CDR1 SGHAT, CDR2 FQNNGV. The CDR3 DNA reads as TGTGCCAGCAGCTTAGTCCCAAATGAAAAACTGTTTTTT. This translates into CASSLVPNEKLFF.

This clone was detected a few times. J is TRBJ2-4 and V is TRBV3-1 (or the pseudogene TRBV3-2), with TRBD1 matching over 10 bases. The CDR3 loop spans 13 amino acids. Per the germline V gene, CDR1 is LGHDT and CDR2 is YNNKEL (reference sequence). The junction had 0 bases not matched to a gene; V was cut back by 4 bases and J by 6 bases. The DNA for the CDR3 is TGTGCCAGCAGCCGGACAGGGGGAAACATTCAGTACTTC. It is translated as CASSRTGGNIQYF.

This chain connects TRBV9 to TRBJ2-5; weak D call: TRBD2 (6 bases). The V gene lost 0 bases and the J gene lost 0 bases, with 12 bases spanning the gap. The germline V gene has CDR1 SGDLS and CDR2 YYNGEE. The CDR3 contains 16 residues. The CDR3 DNA follows: TGTGCCAGCAGCGTAGGGGCGGGGATGTACCAAGAGACCCAGTACTTC. Amino acid sequence: CASSVGAGMYQETQYF.

The chain combines TRBV19 with TRBJ2-1; D is unresolved. CDR3 length equals 17 residues. Germline V lookup: CDR1 LNHDA, CDR2 SQIVND (reference sequence). Trimming removed 7 bases at V and 8 bases at J, with 27 bases between. The CDR3 region is CASTPVHRGPETDEQFF. CDR3 nucleotides: TGTGCCAGTACCCCCGTTCATCGCGGTCCCGAAACGGATGAGCAGTTCTTC.

This chain uses TRBV18 with TRBJ1-3; D is unresolved. V lost 3 bases, J lost 0 bases, and 12 bases lay in between. The germline gives CDR1 KGHSH, CDR2 LQKENI. The CDR3 loop spans 16 amino acids. The CDR3 sequence: CASSPAGYSSGNTIYF. In DNA form, the CDR3 reads TGTGCCAGCTCACCGGCAGGTTACTCCTCTGGAAACACCATATATTTT.

In its sample, this clone was seen a few times. The chain links TRBV18 to TRBJ2-3, with D perhaps matching TRBD1 (6 bases). The CDR3 is 14 residues long. The germline V gene encodes CDR1 KGHSH and CDR2 LQKENI. V gave up 4 bases and J gave up 0 bases, with 8 bases separating them. The CDR3: CASSLTGSTDTQYF. CDR3 in DNA: TGTGCCAGCTCACTGACAGGCAGCACAGATACGCAGTATTTT.

J is TRBJ1-1 and V is TRBV20-1; D ambiguous. Germline V gene lookup returns CDR1 DFQATT and CDR2 SNEGSKA (reference sequence). Trimming cost V 3 bases and J 4 bases, with 21 bases left between them. The CDR3 has 16 amino acids. In DNA, the CDR3 is TGCAGTGCTAGTTCGTTACTGAGGGAATTCGGCACTGAAGCTTTCTTT. It translates to CSASSLLREFGTEAFF.

This chain connects TRBV27 to TRBJ2-1, with 8 bases lining up with TRBD2. This CDR3 is 14 amino acids long. V lost 9 bases to trimming and J lost 4 bases; unmatched junction nucleotides: 8. Germline V gene data show CDR1 as MNHEY and CDR2 as SMNVEV (reference sequence). The CDR3 region is CASSLAGYYNEQFF. The CDR3 DNA follows: TGTGCCAGTAGCTTAGCGGGATATTACAATGAGCAGTTCTTC.

V usage is TRBV29-1 and J usage is TRBJ1-2; D unclear. V shed 1 base and J shed 5 bases, with 8 bases lying between them. CDR3 size: 12 residues. CDR1 and CDR2 from the germline V gene are SQVTM and ANQGSEA. The CDR3 nucleotides read TGCAGCGTTGAAGGTGGCAGGTATGGCTACACCTTC. Translating it yields CSVEGGRYGYTF.